Following are 29 T cell receptor beta chains from one sample sequenced in a study of OX40 agonist ivuxolimab in advanced cancers. The protocol was immunoSEQ multiplex PCR, while the TCRdb copy is restricted to in-frame clones and leaves out a portion. The top ten clones hold 20% to 30% of a sample with 15,000 to 20,000 clones, 80% to 90% of them seen once. The material was CD4+ or CD8+ T cells sorted from blood, obtained in a trial of the OX40 agonist ivuxolimab. The source of these receptors is an adult with an advanced solid tumor such as melanoma, head and neck, liver or kidney cancer.

CDR3 sequence (DNA): TGTGCCAGCAGCGATCAAGTTTACAATGAGCAGTTCTTC. Translated: CASSDQVYNEQFF. The rearrangement links TRBV7-6 to TRBJ2-1; D not resolved. V lost 5 bases and J lost 4, with 9 bases in between. The CDR3 has 13 residues. Germline V lookup: CDR1 SGHVS, CDR2 FNYEAQ.

This clone was observed a single time. V and J are TRBV27 and TRBJ2-2; TRBD1 agrees at 9 bases. V lost 8 bases and J lost 6; bases outside the gene matches: 7. This CDR3 contains 14 residues. The V gene's germline CDR1 is MNHEY and CDR2 SMNVEV (reference sequence). The CDR3 loop is CASGTGIGAGELFF. The CDR3, as DNA: TGTGCCAGCGGGACAGGGATTGGAGCCGGGGAGCTGTTTTTT.

The rearrangement joins TRBV6-1 to TRBJ2-2, with no clear D. The V end was cut by 6 bases, the J end by 7 bases, with 9 bases between. Per the germline V gene, CDR1 is MNHNS and CDR2 is SASEGT. The CDR3 covers 12 residues. The CDR3 DNA sequence: TGTGCCAGCAGCCCGACGGGCGGGGAGCTGTTTTTT. Amino acid sequence: CASSPTGGELFF.

This clone was observed a handful of times. The chain couples TRBV4-1 to TRBJ2-7; D gene uncertain. The CDR3 has 16 residues. V lost 0 bases and J 4 bases, leaving 16 bases between the germline ends. Germline CDR1 MGHRA, CDR2 YSYEKL. The CDR3 loop reads CASSQEDRVSQYEQYF. The CDR3 coding sequence is TGCGCCAGCAGCCAAGAAGATAGAGTCAGCCAATACGAGCAGTACTTC.

This clone has just one count. The chain has TRBV7-3 and TRBJ1-1; D call uncertain. V was trimmed by 5 bases and J by 8 bases, leaving 15 bases between them. Germline V gene sequence: CDR1 SGHTA, CDR2 FQGTGA. This CDR3 has 13 residues. The CDR3, as DNA: TGTGCCAGCAGCGTTGACATCTTACGGGAAGCTTTCTTT. Protein product: CASSVDILREAFF.

J is TRBJ2-2 and V is TRBV7-4, with a possible D match to TRBD2 (7 bases). CDR1 is SGHVT and CDR2 is SQSDAQ in the germline V gene. The CDR3 extends over 13 amino acids. V lost 6 bases to trimming and J lost 6 bases, with 11 bases between them. CDR3 nucleotide sequence: TGTGCCAGCAGTCCGGGGGGCGCCGGGGAGCTGTTTTTT. Translation gives CASSPGGAGELFF.

J is TRBJ2-7 and V is TRBV6-6; no reliable D call. Germline CDR1 reads MNHNY; CDR2 reads SVGAGI (reference sequence). This CDR3 contains 16 residues. Trimming shortened V by 2 bases and J by 3 bases, and 17 bases separated the two germline ends. In DNA, the CDR3 is TGTGCCAGCAGTTACCAGGTCAGGTATCCCCTCTACGAGCAGTACTTC. Its protein is CASSYQVRYPLYEQYF.

This rearrangement joins TRBV11-2 to TRBJ2-1; possible D gene TRBD2, 6 bases. The V end was cut by 2 bases, the J end by 14 bases, with 25 bases between. The CDR3 length is 16 residues. Germline CDR1 and CDR2: SGHAT and FQNNGV. The DNA for the CDR3 is TGTGCCAGCAGCTTACTCCCCGGGACTCGCAATGTAGGGGAGTTCTTC. It encodes CASSLLPGTRNVGEFF.

This sequence joins TRBV27 and TRBJ1-2; 11 nucleotides match TRBD1. CDR1 MNHEY and CDR2 SMNVEV come from the germline V gene (reference sequence). This CDR3 contains 16 residues. J was trimmed by 5 bases and V by 4 bases; bases with no gene match: 9. The CDR3 is CASSSRPGQGVYGYTF. CDR3 in DNA: TGTGCCAGCAGTTCCCGACCGGGACAGGGGGTATATGGCTACACCTTC.

Here the CDR3 reads CASSIPGENYGYTF. CDR3 sequence (DNA): TGTGCCAGCAGCATTCCCGGGGAGAACTATGGCTACACCTTC. The chain uses TRBV7-9 and TRBJ1-2; D is unclear. Between the trimmed V and J ends, which lost 5 bases and 2 bases, there was a span of 12 bases. CDR3 size: 14 residues. Germline V gene lookup returns CDR1 SEHNR and CDR2 FQNEAQ (reference sequence).

The rearrangement joins TRBV27 to TRBJ2-7; possibly TRBD1 for D (5 bases). Germline V lookup: CDR1 MNHEY, CDR2 SMNVEV (reference sequence). CDR3 length: 12 amino acids. Trimming took off 4 bases at V and 5 bases at J, with 9 bases between the two ends. The CDR3 DNA is TGTGCCAGCAGTTGGGGCAACAACGAGCAGTACTTC. Translating it yields CASSWGNNEQYF.

The V call is TRBV28, the J call TRBJ2-1; D unclear. CDR1 and CDR2 from the germline V gene are MDHEN and SYDVKM. The V and J ends lost 4 bases and 4 bases respectively, with 20 bases between them. The CDR3 loop spans 17 amino acids. The CDR3 coding sequence is TGTGCCAGCAGTTCCTATGTTTACACCGAGCGTTACAATGAGCAGTTCTTC. Encoded protein: CASSSYVYTERYNEQFF. Supplemented by reference TRBV28 and TRBJ2-1, the full variable domain reads DVKVTQSSRYLVKRTGEKVFLECVQDMDHENMFWYRQDPGLGLRLIYFSYDVKMKEKGDIPEGYSVSREKKERFSLILESASTNQTSMYLCASSSYVYTERYNEQFFGPGTRLTVL.

The chain recombines TRBV6-5 with TRBJ1-4, with a tentative D call TRBD1 (5 bases). The V gene's germline CDR1 is MNHEY and CDR2 SVGAGI. V was pared by 4 bases and J by 8 bases, with 11 bases between. The CDR3 covers 13 residues. CDR3 loop: CASSWGNGEKLFF. In DNA form, the CDR3 reads TGTGCCAGCAGTTGGGGCAATGGCGAAAAACTGTTTTTT.

The rearrangement links TRBV2 to TRBJ2-7, with TRBD2 matching 8 bases. Per germline, CDR1 SNHLY and CDR2 FYNNEI. This CDR3 has 13 amino acids. Germline trimming cut 8 bases from V and 1 base from J; bases unmatched to any gene: 4. This chain's CDR3 is CASLGLGSYEQYF. The CDR3 nucleotides read TGTGCCAGCCTGGGACTAGGGTCCTACGAGCAGTACTTC.

The chain carries TRBV9 and TRBJ2-3, with D perhaps TRBD2 (7 bases). The CDR3 extends over 16 amino acids. Germline loops: CDR1 SGDLS, CDR2 YYNGEE. V lost 2 bases, J lost 5 bases, and 18 bases lay in between. The CDR3 nucleotides are TGTGCCAGCAGCGTTCCGAGGGGGGGCCAAGGAGATACGCAGTATTTT. Translated, it gives CASSVPRGGQGDTQYF.

The chain combines TRBV29-1 with TRBJ2-2; possibly TRBD1 for D (6 bases). This CDR3 spans 14 amino acids. V lost 0 bases and J lost 6, with 11 bases in between. Germline CDR1 SQVTM, CDR2 ANQGSEA. The CDR3 loop is CSVEDSRGAGELFF. DNA of the CDR3: TGCAGCGTTGAAGATTCCAGGGGAGCCGGGGAGCTGTTTTTT.

This chain links TRBV29-1 with TRBJ1-1, with 7 bases matching TRBD1. Germline CDR1 and CDR2: SQVTM and ANQGSEA. There are 13 residues in the CDR3. Unmatched junction bases numbered 7, after V lost 6 bases and J lost 3 bases. CDR3 region: CSVSGQAYTEAFF. The CDR3 DNA follows: TGCAGCGTATCCGGACAGGCATACACTGAAGCTTTCTTT.

CDR3 DNA sequence: TGTGCCAGCAGTGATTTATACAATGAGCAGTTCTTC. This sequence encodes CASSDLYNEQFF. The rearrangement uses TRBV6-1 and TRBJ2-1; D not resolved. Germline assignment: CDR1 MNHNS and CDR2 SASEGT. CDR3 length: 12 amino acids. V lost 3 bases and J lost 4, with 4 bases in between.

The rearrangement joins TRBV6-1 to TRBJ2-7, with D maybe TRBD2 (5 bases). The CDR3 extends over 15 amino acids. From germline, CDR1 is MNHNS and CDR2 SASEGT. V was shortened by 4 bases and J by 6 bases, with 19 bases between the two germline ends. The CDR3 is CASSGEETSLAEQYF. CDR3 in DNA: TGTGCCAGCAGTGGGGAAGAAACGAGTCTAGCCGAGCAGTACTTC.

The rearrangement uses TRBV6-5 and TRBJ2-7, with D perhaps matching TRBD1 or TRBD2 (7 bases each). CDR1 is MNHEY, CDR2 SVGAGI, per germline. CDR3 size: 12 residues. V shed 5 bases and J shed 6 bases, with 11 bases lying between them. DNA for the CDR3: TGTGCCAGCAGTCGCAGGGGGGGCGAGCAGTACTTC. Its protein product is CASSRRGGEQYF.

This rearrangement joins TRBV15 to TRBJ1-3; TRBD1 matches 7 bases. CDR1 and CDR2 from the germline V gene are LNHNV and YYDKDF (reference sequence). The CDR3 runs to 16 residues. V was clipped by 3 bases and J by 4 bases; unmatched bases: 9. The DNA of the CDR3 is TGTGCCACCAGCAGGGAAGAACAGGGGCGAGGAAACACCATATATTTT. Translating gives CATSREEQGRGNTIYF.

This chain links TRBV5-4 with TRBJ2-7; TRBD1 matches 7 bases. The length of the CDR3 is 14 residues. Germline CDR1 reads SGHNT; CDR2 reads YYREEE (reference sequence). The V segment lost 4 bases and the J segment 2 bases; nucleotides outside the gene matches: 6. The CDR3 nucleotides read TGTGCCAGCAGCCTATCCGGGACAGCCTACGAGCAGTACTTC. Protein sequence: CASSLSGTAYEQYF.

The V gene is TRBV4-1, the J gene TRBJ2-3; no clear D. This CDR3 comprises 13 residues. Germline V gene lookup returns CDR1 MGHRA and CDR2 YSYEKL. V was clipped by 2 bases and J by 5 bases, with 8 bases between them. CDR3 sequence (DNA): TGCGCCAGCAGCCAATATACGAGAGATACGCAGTATTTT. It yields the protein CASSQYTRDTQYF.

The rearrangement uses TRBV11-2 and TRBJ2-7; D possibly corresponds to TRBD2 (5 bases). Germline-derived CDR1 and CDR2 are SGHAT and FQNNGV. V lost 3 bases to trimming and J lost 2 bases, with 8 bases between them. CDR3 length: 13 amino acids. CDR3 DNA sequence: TGTGCCAGCAGCTTGTCAGCGGCCTACGAGCAGTACTTC. Translating it yields CASSLSAAYEQYF.

With respect to this clone: Other DNA sequences in the sample encode the same CDR3. The J gene is TRBJ2-2, the V gene TRBV19; TRBD1 matches at 11 bases. Trimming at V came to 6 bases and at J to 7 bases, leaving 4 bases not matched to a gene. CDR1 and CDR2 from the germline V gene are LNHDA and SQIVND (reference sequence). The CDR3 runs to 14 residues. The CDR3 spells CASRPGQGVGELFF. DNA for the CDR3: TGTGCCAGTAGGCCGGGACAGGGGGTCGGGGAGCTGTTTTTT.

The chain recombines TRBV7-6 with TRBJ1-5; 11 nucleotides match TRBD1. Germline V lookup: CDR1 SGHVS, CDR2 FNYEAQ. The CDR3 contains 15 residues. V gave up 4 bases and J gave up 5 bases; unmatched junction bases: 4. In nucleotides, the CDR3 is TGTGCCAGCAGCTCGGGACAGGGGGGCCATCAGCCCCAGCATTTT. Encoded protein: CASSSGQGGHQPQHF.

This chain joins TRBV7-9 and TRBJ2-1; 14 bases are shared with TRBD2. CDR3 size: 15 residues. V shed 5 bases, J shed 9 bases, and the junction held 6 bases outside the gene matches. Germline V gene lookup returns CDR1 SEHNR and CDR2 FQNEAQ (reference sequence). The CDR3 loop reads CASSPRLAGGGEQFF. Written as DNA, the CDR3 is TGTGCCAGCAGCCCCCGACTAGCGGGGGGGGGTGAGCAGTTCTTC.

V gene TRBV9 combines with J gene TRBJ1-2, with 8 bases lining up with TRBD1. This CDR3 is built from 15 residues. In germline, CDR1 is SGDLS, CDR2 YYNGEE. Trimming removed 3 bases from V and 0 bases from J; junction bases left unmatched: 4. In DNA form, the CDR3 reads TGTGCCAGCAGCGCCGGGGACAGGTCTAACTATGGCTACACCTTC. Residues: CASSAGDRSNYGYTF.

The chain is built from TRBV2 and TRBJ1-3; no clear D. Trimming removed 3 bases at V and 0 bases at J, with 9 bases between. The CDR3 has 15 amino acids. The germline V gene has CDR1 SNHLY and CDR2 FYNNEI. The CDR3 reads CASSDATNSGNTIYF. CDR3 nucleotide sequence: TGTGCCAGCAGTGATGCCACGAACTCTGGAAACACCATATATTTT.